This T cell receptor beta chain stems from a study of blood T cell repertoires in COVID-19. Measured with immunoSEQ multiplex PCR; TCRdb has only the in-frame clones, and not every one. The data show 400,000 to 500,000 clones, around nine tenths seen once. Germline assignment: CDR1 SGHVS and CDR2 FQNEAQ. The CDR3 sequence is 15 residues long. V lost 4 bases and J 1 base, leaving 13 bases between the germline ends. Specimen: PBMCs or T cells enriched from blood (not recorded which). The clonotype originates from a young woman who had been exposed to COVID-19. The rearrangement uses TRBV7-8 and TRBJ1-1; TRBD1 might be the D (6 bases). The chain's CDR3 is CASSSGEGWNTEAFF. In DNA, the CDR3 is TGTGCCAGCAGCTCAGGGGAGGGGTGGAACACTGAAGCTTTCTTT.